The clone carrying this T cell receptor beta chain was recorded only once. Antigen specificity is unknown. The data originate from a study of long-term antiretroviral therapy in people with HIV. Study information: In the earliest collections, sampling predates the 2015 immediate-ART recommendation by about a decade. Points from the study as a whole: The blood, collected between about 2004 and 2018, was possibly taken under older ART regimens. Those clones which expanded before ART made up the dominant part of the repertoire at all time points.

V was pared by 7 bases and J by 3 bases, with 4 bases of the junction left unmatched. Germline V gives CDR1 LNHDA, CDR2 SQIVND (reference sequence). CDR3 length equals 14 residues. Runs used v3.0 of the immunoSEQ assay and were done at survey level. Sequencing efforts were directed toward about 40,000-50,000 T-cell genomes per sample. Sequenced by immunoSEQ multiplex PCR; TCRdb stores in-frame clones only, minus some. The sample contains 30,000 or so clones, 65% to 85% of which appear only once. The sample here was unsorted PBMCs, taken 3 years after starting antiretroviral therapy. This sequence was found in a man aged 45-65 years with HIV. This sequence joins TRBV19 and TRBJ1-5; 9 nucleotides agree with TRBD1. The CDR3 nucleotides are TGTGCCAGTAAAGGGGACAGGGCCAATCAGCCCCAGCATTTT. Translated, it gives CASKGDRANQPQHF. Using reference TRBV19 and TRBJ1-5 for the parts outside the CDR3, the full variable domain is DGGITQSPKYLFRKEGQNVTLSCEQNLNHDAMYWYRQDPGQGLRLIYYSQIVNDFQKGDIAEGYSVSREKKESFPLTVTSAQKNPTAFYLCASKGDRANQPQHFGDGTRLSIL.